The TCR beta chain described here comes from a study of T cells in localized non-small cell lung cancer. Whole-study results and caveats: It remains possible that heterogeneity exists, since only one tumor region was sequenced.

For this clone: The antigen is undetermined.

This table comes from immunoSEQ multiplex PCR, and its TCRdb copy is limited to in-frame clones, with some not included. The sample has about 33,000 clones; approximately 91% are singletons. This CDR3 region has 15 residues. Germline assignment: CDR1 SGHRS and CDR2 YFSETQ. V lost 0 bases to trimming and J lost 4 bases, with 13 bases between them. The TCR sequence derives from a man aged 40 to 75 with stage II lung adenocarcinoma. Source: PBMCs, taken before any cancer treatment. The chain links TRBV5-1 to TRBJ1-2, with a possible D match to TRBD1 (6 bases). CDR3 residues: CASSLAPGHIYGYTF. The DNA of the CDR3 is TGCGCCAGCAGCTTGGCCCCGGGACACATCTATGGCTACACCTTC.